The TCR beta chain under discussion was sequenced for a study of blood T cell repertoires in COVID-19. Study at large: Acute and convalescent COVID-19 samples came from the United States, Italy and Spain.

Original processing methods: Amplification of reference gene primers was used by the study to estimate nucleated cell counts. Libraries were prepared by immunoSEQ multiplex PCR; TCRdb keeps only in-frame clonotypes and omits some of them. The D gene and trimming were derived from the DNA, and the V and J assignments and clone size from that table. The sample consists of approximately 50,000 clones, 84% of them appearing once. CDR3 size: 15 residues. From germline, CDR1 is SGDLS and CDR2 YYNGEE. Losses at the gene ends were 4 bases for V and 3 bases for J; bases not matched to a gene: 8. The source material was peripheral blood. The chain combines TRBV9 with TRBJ2-3; 7 bases align to TRBD2. The source is a man between 65 and 79 years old with active COVID-19. The CDR3 bases are TGTGCCAGCAGCATCCTAGGCGGGAGTACAGATACGCAGTATTTT. Protein product: CASSILGGSTDTQYF.